The rows below give T cell receptor beta chains drawn from one sample of a study of blood T cell repertoires in COVID-19. Clones were read by immunoSEQ multiplex PCR, and TCRdb kept only the in-frame ones, dropping some. This table holds around 200,000 clones, around four fifths found once. What was sequenced was peripheral blood. The receptors shown here come from a man aged 40-49 years with active or convalescent COVID-19. Both conserved end residues are part of each CDR3. Each record gives: V gene, J gene, clone size, D gene, CDR3 DNA, CDR3 protein. D genes are given only for firm matches. A row's size may be missing; if present it is once, few, many or a size class.

v_gene: TRBV5-1
j_gene: TRBJ2-3
abundance: .
d_gene: .
CDR3nt: TGCGCCAGCAGCATCCGGGAACCAACTAGCACAGATACGCAGTATTTT
CDR3aa: CASSIREPTSTDTQYF

v_gene: TRBV28
j_gene: TRBJ1-2
abundance: few
d_gene: .
CDR3nt: TGTGCCAGCAGTTGGGGGCCAGGGGTCTATGGCTACACCTTC
CDR3aa: CASSWGPGVYGYTF

v_gene: TRBV6-1
j_gene: TRBJ1-6
abundance: few
d_gene: TRBD1
CDR3nt: TGTGCCAGCAGTGAGATCGGGACAGGCGGAAATTCACCCCTCCACTTT
CDR3aa: CASSEIGTGGNSPLHF

v_gene: TRBV19
j_gene: TRBJ2-5
abundance: few
d_gene: TRBD2
CDR3nt: TGTGCCAGTAGTCCCCTAGCGGGGGGGTGGACCCAGTACTTC
CDR3aa: CASSPLAGGWTQYF

v_gene: TRBV4-1
j_gene: TRBJ2-6
abundance: .
d_gene: .
CDR3nt: TGCGCCAGCAGCCAAGCCCCCGCTGGGACTCGGGGGACTGGGGCCAACGTCCTGACTTTC
CDR3aa: CASSQAPAGTRGTGANVLTF

v_gene: TRBV30
j_gene: TRBJ1-1
abundance: .
d_gene: .
CDR3nt: TGTGCCTGGACTCCGTGGAACACTGAAGCTTTCTTT
CDR3aa: CAWTPWNTEAFF

v_gene: TRBV15
j_gene: TRBJ1-4
abundance: once
d_gene: TRBD1
CDR3nt: TGTGCCACCAGGCGACAGGGCGGTGCAACTAATGAAAAACTGTTTTTT
CDR3aa: CATRRQGGATNEKLFF

v_gene: TRBV19
j_gene: TRBJ2-1
abundance: .
d_gene: .
CDR3nt: TGTGCCAGTAGTATTGGTGACGTAGCGGAATACAATGAGCAGTTCTTC
CDR3aa: CASSIGDVAEYNEQFF

v_gene: TRBV24-1
j_gene: TRBJ1-1
abundance: .
d_gene: TRBD1
CDR3nt: TGTGCCACCATGGGACAGAGGGGGGATGAAGCTTTCTTT
CDR3aa: CATMGQRGDEAFF

v_gene: TRBV5-8
j_gene: TRBJ1-6
abundance: .
d_gene: TRBD1
CDR3nt: TGTGCCAGCAGCCCCGGGACAGGGGGTGGGTCACCCCTCCACTTT
CDR3aa: CASSPGTGGGSPLHF

v_gene: TRBV7-9
j_gene: TRBJ1-1
abundance: once
d_gene: .
CDR3nt: TGTGCCAGCAGCTCGAATAAAAACAGGGCAAACACTGAAGCTTTCTTT
CDR3aa: CASSSNKNRANTEAFF

v_gene: TRBV7-2
j_gene: TRBJ2-3
abundance: .
d_gene: TRBD1
CDR3nt: TGTGCCAGCAGCTTAGCAGGGGGCGTAGATACGCAGTATTTT
CDR3aa: CASSLAGGVDTQYF

v_gene: TRBV11-1
j_gene: TRBJ2-3
abundance: .
d_gene: TRBD2
CDR3nt: TGTGCCAGCAGCTTAGCGACGAGCCTGTGGCTAGCGGGCACAGATACGCAGTATTTT
CDR3aa: CASSLATSLWLAGTDTQYF

v_gene: TRBV9
j_gene: TRBJ2-3
abundance: .
d_gene: .
CDR3nt: TGTGCCAGCAGCGTAGGAACAGGGTTGTCCCACACAGATACGCAGTATTTT
CDR3aa: CASSVGTGLSHTDTQYF

v_gene: TRBV13
j_gene: TRBJ2-1
abundance: .
d_gene: TRBD2
CDR3nt: TGTGCCAGCAGCTTAGAGTCTAGCGGGAGTATTAGCTATGAGCAGTTCTTC
CDR3aa: CASSLESSGSISYEQFF

v_gene: TRBV19
j_gene: TRBJ2-7
abundance: .
d_gene: .
CDR3nt: TGTGCCAGTACCCCGGGGAGGGGGTCTAACTACGAGCAGTACTTC
CDR3aa: CASTPGRGSNYEQYF

v_gene: TRBV11-3
j_gene: TRBJ2-1
abundance: .
d_gene: .
CDR3nt: TGTGCCAGCAGCTTATCCTCGGGGGTGTTTGAGCAGTTCTTC
CDR3aa: CASSLSSGVFEQFF

v_gene: TRBV25-1
j_gene: TRBJ2-3
abundance: .
d_gene: .
CDR3nt: TGTGCCAGCAGTCAAGGGGGAAGTCGCACAGATACGCAGTATTTT
CDR3aa: CASSQGGSRTDTQYF

v_gene: TRBV30
j_gene: TRBJ2-3
abundance: .
d_gene: TRBD2
CDR3nt: TGTGCCTGGAGTGGGGGACTAGCGGGAGGGCCCACAGATACGCAGTATTTT
CDR3aa: CAWSGGLAGGPTDTQYF

v_gene: TRBV5-6
j_gene: TRBJ1-1
abundance: .
d_gene: TRBD1
CDR3nt: TGTGCCAGCAGCTGGGGACCCCAACAGGGGGCGAGCACTGAAGCTTTCTTT
CDR3aa: CASSWGPQQGASTEAFF

v_gene: TRBV9
j_gene: TRBJ2-7
abundance: .
d_gene: TRBD2
CDR3nt: TGTGCCAGCAGCCCATATAGCGGGGCTTCCTACGAGCAGTACTTC
CDR3aa: CASSPYSGASYEQYF

v_gene: TRBV19
j_gene: TRBJ2-7
abundance: .
d_gene: .
CDR3nt: TGTGCCAGTAGGGGAGGGCGGACAGACAGCTACGAGCAGTACTTC
CDR3aa: CASRGGRTDSYEQYF

v_gene: TRBV9
j_gene: TRBJ1-2
abundance: .
d_gene: .
CDR3nt: TGTGCCAGCAACGTAGATAGGGGAGGCTACACCTTC
CDR3aa: CASNVDRGGYTF

v_gene: TRBV21-1
j_gene: TRBJ1-2
abundance: .
d_gene: .
CDR3nt: TGTGCCAGCAGCTCGGACAGGGGGCGGGGCTACACCTTC
CDR3aa: CASSSDRGRGYTF

v_gene: TRBV6-1
j_gene: TRBJ1-1
abundance: .
d_gene: .
CDR3nt: TGTGCCAGCAGTGAAGGGTACATCCTTGATGCTTTCTTT
CDR3aa: CASSEGYILDAFF

v_gene: TRBV19
j_gene: TRBJ2-3
abundance: .
d_gene: .
CDR3nt: TGTGCCAGTAGTGTCAGGGTAATGGATACGCAGTATTTT
CDR3aa: CASSVRVMDTQYF

v_gene: TRBV6-5
j_gene: TRBJ1-6
abundance: .
d_gene: TRBD1
CDR3nt: TGTGCCAGCAGTTACCTGGGGACAGGGGTGGAATCACCCCTCCACTTT
CDR3aa: CASSYLGTGVESPLHF

v_gene: TRBV19
j_gene: TRBJ2-7
abundance: .
d_gene: TRBD1
CDR3nt: TGTGCCAGTAGTATGGACCATAGGGGGACAGGGGCCTACGAGCAGTACTTC
CDR3aa: CASSMDHRGTGAYEQYF

v_gene: TRBV28
j_gene: TRBJ1-2
abundance: .
d_gene: .
CDR3nt: TGTGCCAGCAGTTCCCCCTCGGCTGCGGGGGGATTGGAAAACTATGGCTACACCTTC
CDR3aa: CASSSPSAAGGLENYGYTF

v_gene: TRBV14
j_gene: TRBJ2-7
abundance: .
d_gene: TRBD1
CDR3nt: TGTGCCAGCAGCCTAATTGGACAGGGAAACGAGCAGTACTTC
CDR3aa: CASSLIGQGNEQYF

v_gene: TRBV11-2
j_gene: TRBJ2-5
abundance: .
d_gene: TRBD1
CDR3nt: TGTGCCAGCAGCTTGGACAGGGGGCAGGAGACCCAGTACTTC
CDR3aa: CASSLDRGQETQYF